The clone carrying this T cell receptor beta chain was counted ten times or more. Its antigen is unidentified. This sample was taken from a study of T-cell reconstitution after alpha-beta-depleted transplantation in children. Study-level results: Surviving recipient T cells and thymic progenitors accounted for the high day-60 TCRbeta diversity observed in some patients. The authors attributed T-cell counts and diversity one year after transplant mostly to newly produced T cells. Reported findings indicate that, about two months after transplant, alpha-beta T cells came from several hundred expanded clones, which were derived from non-depleted graft cells.

V was shortened by 4 bases and J by 1 base, with 14 bases between the two germline ends. The germline V gene has CDR1 MDHEN and CDR2 SYDVKM. This CDR3 is built from 16 residues. Unique molecular identifiers were incorporated during preparation of the TCRbeta library. Each CDR3 protein gets one entry after TCRdb re-called the PCR reads with MiXCR. The top ten hold approximately 40% of the sample, which has hundreds of thousands of distinct CDR3 sequences, approximately 17% seen once. The material was PBMCs, mostly from graft donor cells, obtained 360 days after TCRalphabeta/CD19-depleted stem cell transplant. V gene TRBV28 combines with J gene TRBJ1-5, with D unresolved. The receptor was isolated from a male patient between 2 and 10 years old who had a stem cell transplant for acute lymphoblastic leukemia, so the T cells may come from the graft donor. This chain's CDR3 is CASSSPVGWSNQPQHF. CDR3 sequence (DNA): TGTGCCAGCAGTTCCCCGGTGGGCTGGAGCAATCAGCCCCAGCATTTT.